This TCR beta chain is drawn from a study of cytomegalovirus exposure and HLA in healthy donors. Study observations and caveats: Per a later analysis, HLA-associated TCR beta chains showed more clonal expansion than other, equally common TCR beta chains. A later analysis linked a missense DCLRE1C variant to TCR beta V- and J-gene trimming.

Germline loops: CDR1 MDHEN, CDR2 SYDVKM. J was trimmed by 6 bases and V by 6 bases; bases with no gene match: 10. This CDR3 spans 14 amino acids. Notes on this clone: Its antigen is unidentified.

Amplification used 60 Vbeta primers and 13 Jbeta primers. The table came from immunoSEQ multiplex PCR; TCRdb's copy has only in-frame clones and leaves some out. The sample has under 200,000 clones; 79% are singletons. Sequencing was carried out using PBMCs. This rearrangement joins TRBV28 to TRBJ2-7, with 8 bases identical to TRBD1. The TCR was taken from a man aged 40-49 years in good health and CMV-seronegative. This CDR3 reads CASSLGPGGREQYF. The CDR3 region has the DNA TGTGCCAGCAGCCTGGGGCCAGGGGGCCGCGAGCAGTACTTC.